A single sample gave rise to the 8 T cell receptor beta chains below, sequenced in a study of blood T cells in healthy people across ages. A second PCR, run for about 7 to 12 cycles, used a sample-barcoded 5' primer plus a J-beta primer mix. TCRdb used MiXCR to reprocess the 5' RACE reads, holding one entry per CDR3 protein. The sample lists about 730,000 distinct CDR3 sequences, 35% to 45% occurring once. The source material was blood. The origin of the receptors is a woman aged 55-70 years in good health.

The rearrangement links TRBV28 to TRBJ1-6; D is perhaps TRBD1 (6 bases). CDR1 is MDHEN and CDR2 is SYDVKM in the germline V gene. V lost 11 bases to trimming and J lost 6 bases, with 14 bases between them. The CDR3 runs to 13 residues. The CDR3 sequence: CAGLGQRNSPLHF. CDR3 nucleotide sequence: TGTGCCGGCCTAGGACAGCGTAATTCACCCCTCCACTTT.

About this clonotype: The junction shows a germline mismatch at one end, possibly a read error. This chain joins TRBV3-1 and TRBJ2-5; D gene uncertain. Germline CDR1 reads LGHDT; CDR2 reads YNNKEL (reference sequence). The CDR3 runs to 13 residues. The CDR3 sequence is CASNQVVAETQYF. CDR3 DNA: TGTGCCAGCAACCAAGTGGTAGCCGAGACCCAGTACTTC.

This clonotype was seen a few times. The V call is TRBV12-3 or TRBV12-4, the J call TRBJ1-2, with D perhaps matching TRBD1 (6 bases). The V end lost 6 bases, the J end lost 1 base, and 12 bases lay between the germline ends. This CDR3 has 14 residues. The CDR3 spells CASSQTGFNYGYTF. Written as DNA, the CDR3 is TGTGCCAGCAGCCAAACAGGGTTTAACTATGGCTACACCTTC.

CDR3 nucleotides: TGTGCCAGCTCTCGACAGGAGTCAGGGCAGTATTTT. Its translation: CASSRQESGQYF. The V gene is TRBV27, the J gene TRBJ2-3; possible D gene TRBD1, 6 bases. V was pared by 8 bases and J by 11 bases, with 17 bases between. Germline-derived CDR1 and CDR2 are MNHEY and SMNVEV (reference sequence). CDR3 length: 12 amino acids.

This clonotype was counted at least ten times. This chain joins TRBV3-1 and TRBJ2-1, with 7 bases fitting TRBD1. With 4 bases clipped from V and 7 bases from J, the junction kept 4 bases outside the gene matches. CDR3 size: 13 residues. CDR1 LGHDT and CDR2 YNNKEL come from the germline V gene (reference sequence). The CDR3 is CASSPPRGNEQFF. The CDR3 nucleotides read TGTGCCAGCAGCCCACCCAGGGGGAATGAGCAGTTCTTC.

The V gene is TRBV21-1, the J gene TRBJ1-1. TRBV21-1 is a pseudogene locus. The CDR3 sequence is 14 residues long. The CDR3 DNA reads TGTGCCAGCAGCAAAGCGCTTGAGAACACTGAAGCTTTCTTT. Protein: CASSKALENTEAFF.

The gene calls are TRBV20-1 and TRBJ2-3; the match to TRBD2 covers 7 bases. Germline CDR1 DFQATT, CDR2 SNEGSKA (reference sequence). The CDR3 is 14 amino acids. Trimming took 8 bases from V and 0 from J; bases not matched to a gene: 8. In nucleotides, the CDR3 is TGCAGTACTACGAGCGGGGCAAGCACAGATACGCAGTATTTT. Protein sequence: CSTTSGASTDTQYF.

V and J are TRBV5-1 and TRBJ1-1; D may be TRBD1 (5 bases). The CDR3 is made up of 15 amino acids. V gave up 4 bases and J gave up 5 bases, with 18 bases separating them. Germline values: CDR1 SGHRS, CDR2 YFSETQ. The CDR3: CASSPLTGSGTEAFF. The CDR3 DNA follows: TGCGCCAGCAGCCCCCTCACAGGTAGTGGAACTGAAGCTTTCTTT.